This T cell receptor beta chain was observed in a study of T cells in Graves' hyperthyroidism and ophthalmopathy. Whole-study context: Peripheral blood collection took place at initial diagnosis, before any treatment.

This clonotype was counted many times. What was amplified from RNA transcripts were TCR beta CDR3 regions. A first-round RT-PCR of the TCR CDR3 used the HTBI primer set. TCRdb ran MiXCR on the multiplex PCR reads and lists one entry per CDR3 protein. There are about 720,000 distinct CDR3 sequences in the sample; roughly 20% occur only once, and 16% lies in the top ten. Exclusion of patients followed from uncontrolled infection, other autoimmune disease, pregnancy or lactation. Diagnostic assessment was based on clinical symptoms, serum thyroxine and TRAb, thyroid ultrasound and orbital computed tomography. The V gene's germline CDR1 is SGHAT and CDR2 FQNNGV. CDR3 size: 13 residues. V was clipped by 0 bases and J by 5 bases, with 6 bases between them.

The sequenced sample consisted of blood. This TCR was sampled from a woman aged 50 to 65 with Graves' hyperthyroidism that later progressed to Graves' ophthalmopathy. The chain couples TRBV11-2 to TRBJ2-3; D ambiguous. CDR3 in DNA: TGTGCCAGCAGCTTAGAGGGGATAGATACGCAGTATTTT. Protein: CASSLEGIDTQYF.